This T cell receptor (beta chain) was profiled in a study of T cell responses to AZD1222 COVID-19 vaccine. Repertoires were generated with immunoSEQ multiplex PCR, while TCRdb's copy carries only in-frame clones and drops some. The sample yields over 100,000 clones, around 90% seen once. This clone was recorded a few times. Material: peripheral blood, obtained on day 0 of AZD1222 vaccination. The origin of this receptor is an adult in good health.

Written as DNA, the CDR3 is TGTGCCAGCAGTTCCCGGGGGGGGGCAGATACGCAGTATTTT. This sequence encodes CASSSRGGADTQYF. This rearrangement joins TRBV6-2 or TRBV6-3 to TRBJ2-3; 8 positions match TRBD2. J was trimmed by 4 bases and V by 4 bases; bases with no gene match: 4. Germline V lookup: CDR1 MNHEY, CDR2 SVGEGT. The CDR3 is 14 residues long.